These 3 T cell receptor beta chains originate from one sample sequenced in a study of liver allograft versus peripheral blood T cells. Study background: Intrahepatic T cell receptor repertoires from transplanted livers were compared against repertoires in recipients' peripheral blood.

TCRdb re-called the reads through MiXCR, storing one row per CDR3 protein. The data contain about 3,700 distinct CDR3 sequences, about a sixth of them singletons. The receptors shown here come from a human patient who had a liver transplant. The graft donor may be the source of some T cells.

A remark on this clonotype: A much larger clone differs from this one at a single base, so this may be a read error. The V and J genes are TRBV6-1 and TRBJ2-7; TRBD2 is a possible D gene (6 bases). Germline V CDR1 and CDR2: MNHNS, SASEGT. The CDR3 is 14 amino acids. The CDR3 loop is CVSSVAVLSYEQYV. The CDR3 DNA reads TGTGTCAGCAGTGTAGCGGTCCTCTCCTACGAGCAGTACGTC.

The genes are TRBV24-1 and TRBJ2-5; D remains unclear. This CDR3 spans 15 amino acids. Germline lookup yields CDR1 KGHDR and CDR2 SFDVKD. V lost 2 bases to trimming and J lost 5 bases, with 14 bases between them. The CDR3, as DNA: TGTGCCACCAGTGATTATACGGATTTAGGGGAGACCCAGTACTTC. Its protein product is CATSDYTDLGETQYF.

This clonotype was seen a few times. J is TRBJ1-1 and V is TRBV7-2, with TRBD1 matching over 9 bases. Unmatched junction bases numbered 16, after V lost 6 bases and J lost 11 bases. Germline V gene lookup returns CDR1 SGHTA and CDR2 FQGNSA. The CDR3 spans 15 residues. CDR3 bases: TGTGCCAGCAGTTTCACCGGGACAGGGTCGGGGTCGGCTTTCTTT. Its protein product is CASSFTGTGSGSAFF.